This entry lists 6 T cell receptor beta chains sequenced from one sample in a study of cytomegalovirus exposure and HLA in healthy donors. Primers included in the PCR were 60 Vbeta and 13 Jbeta primers. Generated by immunoSEQ multiplex PCR, the TCRdb table keeps only in-frame clones and is missing some. The repertoire holds around 94,000 clones, with about three quarters as singletons. The specimen sequenced was PBMCs. The receptors derive from a male donor in good health and CMV-seropositive.

This clone was seen a handful of times. The J gene is TRBJ1-1, the V gene TRBV5-6; tentative D call: TRBD1 (6 bases). This CDR3 has 15 residues. Germline-derived CDR1 and CDR2 are SGHDT and YYEEEE. Trimming removed 4 bases from V and 4 bases from J, with 17 bases in between. The CDR3 DNA follows: TGTGCCAGCAGCGAAACCAGGGGTGTTAGCACTGAAGCTTTCTTT. It is translated as CASSETRGVSTEAFF.

The gene calls are TRBV30 and TRBJ2-5; 7 bases are shared with TRBD2. This CDR3 region has 12 residues. Per the germline V gene, CDR1 is GTSNPN and CDR2 is SVGIG (reference sequence). Trimming took 6 bases from V and 1 from J; bases not matched to a gene: 2. In DNA, the CDR3 is TGTGCCTGCCGGACTAGCCAAGAGACCCAGTACTTC. Its translation: CACRTSQETQYF.

The chain links TRBV7-2 to TRBJ2-1; D call uncertain. Germline CDR1 SGHTA, CDR2 FQGNSA. The V and J ends lost 0 bases and 9 bases respectively, with 12 bases between them. This CDR3 comprises 14 residues. This CDR3 reads CASSLASSAPEQFF. CDR3 sequence (DNA): TGTGCCAGCAGCTTAGCTAGCTCGGCTCCTGAGCAGTTCTTC. Together with reference TRBV7-2 and TRBJ2-1, the CDR3 gives the full variable domain: GAGVSQSPSNKVTEKGKDVELRCDPISGHTALYWYRQSLGQGLEFLIYFQGNSAPDKSGLPSDRFSAERTGGSVSTLTIQRTQQEDSAVYLCASSLASSAPEQFFGPGTRLTVL.

The gene calls are TRBV29-1 and TRBJ1-1; TRBD1 aligns across 9 bases. Germline V lookup: CDR1 SQVTM, CDR2 ANQGSEA. The CDR3 runs to 14 residues. The trim removed 6 bases at V and 1 base at J, leaving 6 bases unmatched. CDR3 loop: CSVTTGGKNTEAFF. DNA for the CDR3: TGCAGCGTAACCACAGGGGGCAAGAACACTGAAGCTTTCTTT.

As regards this clone: The conserved closing phenylalanine or tryptophan is absent in this CDR3, likely reflecting a read error. The chain recombines TRBV14 with TRBJ1-1, with 9 positions matching TRBD1. The V gene end was trimmed by 1 base and the J gene end by 3 bases; junction bases not matched to a gene: 9. The CDR3 runs to 17 residues. Germline V gives CDR1 SGHDN, CDR2 FVKESK. CDR3 protein: CASSQVPGQGSDTEAFV. Written as DNA, the CDR3 is TGTGCCAGCAGCCAAGTCCCGGGACAGGGTTCGGACACTGAAGCTTTCGTT.

This clone appeared a few times. Here the CDR3 reads CASSISQGAYYNEQFF. For the CDR3, the DNA is TGTGCCAGCAGTATATCTCAGGGGGCTTACTACAATGAGCAGTTCTTC. The J gene is TRBJ2-1, the V gene TRBV5-6, with TRBD1 identical over 8 bases. Per the germline V gene, CDR1 is SGHDT and CDR2 is YYEEEE. V shed 5 bases, J shed 3 bases, and the junction held 10 bases outside the gene matches. The CDR3 runs to 16 residues.